The 26 T cell receptor beta chains presented below share a single source sample, sequenced in a study of identical twins (dated by TCRdb to the mid-2010s). The protocol used for the library was 5' RACE. Instrument on record: Illumina HiSeq 2000. TCRdb reran the public reads through fastp at Q25 and MiXCR, keeping productive beta chains. Rows are combined by CDR3 protein, so each entry shows the most common genes and DNA. Here the sample has 1.5 million to 2 million distinct CDR3 sequences; around 33% occur a single time. The ten largest clones capture under 0.35% of the sample. Sequences were obtained from cord blood. These receptors were obtained from a newborn girl in good health.

This clonotype was seen only a few times. CDR3 in DNA: TGTGCCAGCAGTGGTCCTCGGGCCACAGATACGCAGTATTTT. It specifies CASSGPRATDTQYF. This chain uses TRBV12-3 or TRBV12-4 with TRBJ2-3; D remains ambiguous. V was cut by 5 bases and J by 2 bases, with 11 bases left in between. The CDR3 loop spans 14 amino acids.

The chain carries TRBV20-1 and TRBJ1-1; D possibly corresponds to TRBD1 (6 bases). Per germline, CDR1 DFQATT and CDR2 SNEGSKA (reference sequence). This CDR3 is 12 amino acids long. The V gene lost 2 bases and the J gene lost 10 bases, with 14 bases spanning the gap. The CDR3 spells CSARNRAGGAFF. The CDR3 DNA reads as TGCAGTGCTAGAAACAGGGCCGGGGGAGCTTTCTTT.

The chain uses TRBV5-1 and TRBJ2-1; weak D call: TRBD2 (6 bases). Germline CDR1 reads SGHRS; CDR2 reads YFSETQ. The CDR3 contains 15 residues. V gave up 0 bases and J gave up 6 bases, with 13 bases separating them. The CDR3 protein is CASSLAGSQGNEQFF. DNA for the CDR3: TGCGCCAGCAGCTTGGCCGGGAGTCAGGGCAATGAGCAGTTCTTC.

The chain combines TRBV6-1 with TRBJ2-1; D call uncertain. The CDR3 spans 11 residues. Germline CDR1 and CDR2: MNHNS and SASEGT. Trimming stripped 4 bases from V and 12 bases from J, with 10 bases between. CDR3 nucleotide sequence: TGTGCCAGCAGTGCGCGACTCGGGCAGTTCTTC. It encodes CASSARLGQFF.

To note about this clonotype: The junction and the germline gene differ at one end; a read error may be behind it. The chain is built from TRBV6-6 and TRBJ1-4; D ambiguous. The germline gives CDR1 MNHNY, CDR2 SVGAGI (reference sequence). This CDR3 region has 13 residues. The CDR3 DNA reads as TGTGCCAGCACCGGGATGACAAATGAAGAACTGTTTTTT. Residues: CASTGMTNEELFF.

V and J are TRBV20-1 and TRBJ2-7; tentatively, D is TRBD2 (5 bases). This CDR3 comprises 16 residues. V dropped 4 bases and J dropped 7 bases, with 26 bases sitting between them. Germline CDR1 DFQATT, CDR2 SNEGSKA (reference sequence). The chain's CDR3 is CSAIPTRGGTLWEQYF. CDR3 DNA: TGCAGTGCTATCCCCACCCGTGGAGGTACTTTATGGGAGCAGTACTTC.

CDR3 nucleotide sequence: TGTGCCAGCAGCTTGGAACCTAGCGGGGGGGCCTCCCAGTACTTC. Translation: CASSLEPSGGASQYF. V and J are TRBV7-2 and TRBJ2-5, with TRBD2 matching 12 bases. Germline CDR1 SGHTA, CDR2 FQGNSA. CDR3 size: 15 residues. The trim removed 3 bases at V and 9 bases at J, leaving 8 bases unmatched.

A remark on this clonotype: This may come from a read error, since a much larger clone is one base off. This rearrangement joins TRBV7-2 to TRBJ2-1; 9 bases match TRBD2. The CDR3 has 15 residues. Per germline, CDR1 SGHTA and CDR2 FQGNSA. The CDR3 coding sequence is TGTGCCAGCAGCTTAGATGGTAGCGGGAGAAATGAGCGGTTCTTC. Protein sequence: CASSLDGSGRNERFF.

The rearrangement joins TRBV4-2 to TRBJ2-7, with D tentatively TRBD2 (7 bases). The CDR3 is 14 amino acids. Trimming shortened V by 5 bases and J by 4 bases, and 15 bases separated the two germline ends. Germline V gene data show CDR1 as LGHNA and CDR2 as YNFKEQ. CDR3 nucleotide sequence: TGTGCCAGCAGCGAGGGGGAGGGGTCATACGAGCAGTACTTC. Its translation: CASSEGEGSYEQYF.

This chain joins TRBV7-2 and TRBJ1-4; TRBD1 matches at 8 bases. Per the germline V gene, CDR1 is SGHTA and CDR2 is FQGNSA. V trimming: 4 bases; J trimming: 5 bases; junction bases outside the gene matches: 3. This CDR3 is 14 amino acids long. The CDR3 spells CASSSDRVNEKLFF. DNA of the CDR3: TGTGCCAGCAGCTCGGACAGGGTAAATGAAAAACTGTTTTTT.

This clonotype showed up many times. DNA of the CDR3: TGCGCCAGCAGCTTCAGCGGGGGCGCAACAGATACGCAGTATTTT. Protein product: CASSFSGGATDTQYF. V is TRBV5-1 and J is TRBJ2-3, with 8 bases that match TRBD2. The CDR3 extends over 15 amino acids. Per the germline V gene, CDR1 is SGHRS and CDR2 is YFSETQ. Unmatched junction bases numbered 5, after V lost 2 bases and J lost 3 bases.

The sample holds many counts of this clonotype. The chain uses TRBV10-1 and TRBJ1-4; TRBD1 agrees at 8 bases. CDR1 and CDR2 (germline): WNHNN, SYGVQD (reference sequence). The CDR3 totals 14 residues. With 8 bases clipped from V and 5 bases from J, the junction kept 7 bases outside the gene matches. The CDR3 nucleotides are TGCGCCAGCCAGCAGACAGGGGAGAATGAAAAACTGTTTTTT. This encodes CASQQTGENEKLFF.

This clonotype was found a few times. The CDR3: CASSSEIPEVETQYF. CDR3 bases: TGTGCCAGCAGCTCCGAGATCCCCGAGGTGGAGACCCAGTACTTC. The rearrangement links TRBV7-9 to TRBJ2-5; no definite D call. V dropped 4 bases and J dropped 5 bases, with 17 bases sitting between them. The CDR3 has 15 amino acids. Germline CDR1 reads SEHNR; CDR2 reads FQNEAQ (reference sequence). The full variable domain, with the rest looked up from reference TRBV7-9 and TRBJ2-5, is DTGVSQNPRHKITKRGQNVTFRCDPISEHNRLYWYRQTLGQGPEFLTYFQNEAQLEKSRLLSDRFSAERPKGSFSTLEIQRTEQGDSAMYLCASSSEIPEVETQYFGPGTRLLVL.

This clonotype was seen only a few times. The CDR3 DNA sequence: TGTGCCAGCAGCTCAGGGTTTGACAATCAGCCCCAGCATTTT. Translated: CASSSGFDNQPQHF. The chain carries TRBV7-2 and TRBJ1-5; maybe TRBD1 (5 bases). The germline V gene encodes CDR1 SGHTA and CDR2 FQGNSA. V was clipped by 4 bases and J by 3 bases, with 10 bases between them. CDR3 size: 14 residues. Based on the CDR3 plus reference TRBV7-2 and TRBJ1-5, the full variable domain is GAGVSQSPSNKVTEKGKDVELRCDPISGHTALYWYRQSLGQGLEFLIYFQGNSAPDKSGLPSDRFSAERTGGSVSTLTIQRTQQEDSAVYLCASSSGFDNQPQHFGDGTRLSIL.

This chain links TRBV10-3 with TRBJ1-2, with TRBD1 matching over 11 bases. The germline V gene encodes CDR1 ENHRY and CDR2 SYGVKD. The length of the CDR3 is 17 residues. Trimming at V came to 6 bases and at J to 7 bases, leaving 16 bases not matched to a gene. The CDR3 DNA is TGTGCCATCAGGCTCAACGGGAGGACAGGGGGCTCCTGTGGCTACACCTTC. It codes for CAIRLNGRTGGSCGYTF.

The V gene is TRBV5-1, the J gene TRBJ2-7; D gene unclear. Germline V gene lookup returns CDR1 SGHRS and CDR2 YFSETQ. Trimming removed 0 bases at V and 4 bases at J, with 17 bases between. This CDR3 contains 16 residues. The CDR3 DNA reads TGCGCCAGCAGCTTGGACAGCCGAGGAGTTTGGTACGAGCAGTACTTC. It encodes CASSLDSRGVWYEQYF.

For the CDR3, the DNA is TGCGCCAGCAGCTTCCTATCGGGCCGCTACAATGAGCAGTTCTTC. Its translation: CASSFLSGRYNEQFF. The V and J genes are TRBV5-1 and TRBJ2-1; D call uncertain. Germline-derived CDR1 and CDR2 are SGHRS and YFSETQ. The ends were cut back, 2 bases at V and 3 bases at J, with 12 bases in the middle. The length of the CDR3 is 15 residues.

The chain links TRBV11-2 to TRBJ2-7; 13 bases are a match to TRBD2. The CDR3 is 17 residues long. Losses at the gene ends were 1 base for V and 5 bases for J; bases not matched to a gene: 8. Germline CDR1 SGHAT, CDR2 FQNNGV. The CDR3: CASSLGVTSGRADEQYF. The DNA of the CDR3 is TGTGCCAGCAGCTTAGGGGTAACTAGCGGGAGGGCCGACGAGCAGTACTTC.

This clonotype was found a few times. The V call is TRBV15, the J call TRBJ2-2; the D gene is possibly TRBD2 (5 bases). Trimming took 8 bases from V and 5 from J, leaving 15 bases between them. Germline V gene sequence: CDR1 LNHNV, CDR2 YYDKDF (reference sequence). This CDR3 region has 14 residues. This CDR3 is CATGLTVSTGELFF. The CDR3 coding sequence is TGTGCCACCGGACTGACGGTTTCTACCGGGGAGCTGTTTTTT.

The chain recombines TRBV24-1 with TRBJ1-1; D is uncertain. The CDR3 totals 14 residues. Between the trimmed V and J ends, which lost 1 base and 1 base, there was a span of 6 bases. The germline CDR1 and CDR2 sequences are KGHDR and SFDVKD. The CDR3 coding sequence is TGTGCCACCAGTGATTTTAAAGGGAACACTGAAGCTTTCTTT. Its translation is CATSDFKGNTEAFF.

This clonotype was detected only a few times. This rearrangement joins TRBV5-1 to TRBJ2-7; D is tentatively TRBD1 or TRBD2 (5 bases each). The CDR3 has 14 amino acids. Germline CDR1 reads SGHRS; CDR2 reads YFSETQ. V lost 4 bases and J 1 base, leaving 12 bases between the germline ends. The CDR3 loop is CASSAGARSYEQYF. CDR3 nucleotides: TGCGCCAGCAGCGCCGGGGCCAGGTCCTACGAGCAGTACTTC.

V and J are TRBV12-5 and TRBJ2-5, with D tentatively TRBD2 (5 bases). This CDR3 spans 12 amino acids. Per germline, CDR1 LGHNT and CDR2 FRNRAP. Between the trimmed V and J ends, which lost 3 bases and 4 bases, there was a span of 6 bases. The CDR3 here is CASGLTRETQYF. For the CDR3, the DNA is TGTGCTAGTGGTTTAACTAGAGAGACCCAGTACTTC.

This chain connects TRBV29-1 to TRBJ2-2; no reliable D call. The germline gives CDR1 SQVTM, CDR2 ANQGSEA. The V and J ends lost 6 bases and 1 base respectively, with 9 bases between them. The CDR3 runs 13 residues. CDR3 protein: CSVPDENTGELFF. The CDR3 DNA sequence: TGCAGCGTACCGGACGAGAACACCGGGGAGCTGTTTTTT.

This clonotype was picked up a small number of times. The chain carries TRBV12-3 or TRBV12-4 and TRBJ2-5; D is ambiguous. V lost 3 bases to trimming and J lost 1 base, with 15 bases between them. This CDR3 is built from 16 residues. Here the CDR3 reads CASSFRQKLFQETQYF. As DNA, the CDR3 is TGTGCCAGCAGTTTCAGGCAGAAACTCTTCCAAGAGACCCAGTACTTC.

On this clonotype: The junction does not match germline at one end; this may be a read error. The V gene is TRBV4-1, the J gene TRBJ2-5; 8 bases align to TRBD2. From germline, CDR1 is MGHRA and CDR2 YSYEKL. CDR3 length: 15 residues. The CDR3 nucleotides are TGCGCCAGCAGCCAACTAGGCGGGGGGACGGAGACCCGGTACTTC. Translation: CASSQLGGGTETRYF.

This chain connects TRBV9 to TRBJ2-7; D gene uncertain. CDR3 size: 13 residues. Trimming shortened V by 1 base and J by 3 bases, and 8 bases separated the two germline ends. Germline lookup yields CDR1 SGDLS and CDR2 YYNGEE. The CDR3 reads CASSVSLNYEQYF. The CDR3 DNA sequence: TGTGCCAGCAGCGTAAGTCTGAACTACGAGCAGTACTTC.